The 28 T cell receptor beta chains listed next were all sequenced from one sample in a study of blood T cells in healthy people across ages. It was with a sample-barcoded 5' primer and a J-beta primer mix that a second PCR of roughly 7 to 12 cycles was run. TCRdb reprocessed the 5' RACE reads with MiXCR, giving one entry per CDR3 protein. Among fewer than 650,000 distinct CDR3 sequences listed, roughly a quarter were seen once. The sample was also linked to a second study, of T cells of mothers and their children.

Sample: blood. These receptors were collected from a boy aged 2 to 10 in good health.

In DNA, the CDR3 is TGCAGCGGCGGTGGGAACACTGAAGCTTTCTTT. This codes for CSGGGNTEAFF. This chain links TRBV29-1 with TRBJ1-1; no clear D. CDR3 length equals 11 residues. V was shortened by 7 bases and J by 1 base, with 7 bases between the two germline ends. From germline, CDR1 is SQVTM and CDR2 ANQGSEA.

This sequence joins TRBV6-6 and TRBJ2-7, with D possibly matching TRBD1 (5 bases). CDR1 and CDR2 (germline): MNHNY, SVGAGI (reference sequence). The CDR3 runs 15 residues. Trimming took off 1 base at V and 2 bases at J, with 12 bases between the two ends. The CDR3 DNA is TGTGCCAGCAGTTACTTAGCAGGGAACCCCTACGAGCAGTACTTC. Translating it yields CASSYLAGNPYEQYF.

This clonotype has ten or more counts. This chain uses TRBV20-1 with TRBJ2-3, with 9 bases matching TRBD2. This CDR3 comprises 14 residues. The ends lost 6 bases at V and 2 bases at J; junction bases unmatched: 6. CDR1 DFQATT and CDR2 SNEGSKA come from the germline V gene (reference sequence). The CDR3 loop reads CSASAGGFTDTQYF. The CDR3 DNA is TGCAGTGCCAGTGCGGGGGGGTTCACAGATACGCAGTATTTT.

CDR3 DNA: TGTGCCTGGAGTTTTAGCGGCTTCAGCAAAAACATTCAGTACTTC. Its protein is CAWSFSGFSKNIQYF. V is TRBV30 and J is TRBJ2-4; maybe TRBD2 (6 bases). Germline loops: CDR1 GTSNPN, CDR2 SVGIG (reference sequence). V dropped 2 bases and J dropped 3 bases, with 14 bases sitting between them. This CDR3 has 15 amino acids.

This clonotype turned up a few times. The chain carries TRBV4-1 and TRBJ2-7; D gene unclear. TRBJ2-5 explains the end of the DNA better; the J call may be wrong. This CDR3 spans 12 amino acids. Per germline, CDR1 MGHRA and CDR2 YSYEKL. CDR3 DNA sequence: TGCGCCAGCAGCCGCCGCGGAGAGACCCAGTACTTC. It codes for CASSRRGETQYF.

This clonotype turned up a few times. The chain links TRBV10-3 to TRBJ1-1; D gene unclear. The CDR3 consists of 11 residues. V was cut by 6 bases and J by 2 bases, with 4 bases left in between. In germline, CDR1 is ENHRY, CDR2 SYGVKD. The CDR3: CAIRNNTEAFF. CDR3 in DNA: TGTGCCATCAGGAATAACACTGAAGCTTTCTTT.

The chain has TRBV29-1 and TRBJ1-2, with TRBD1 matching 8 bases. Germline V gene data show CDR1 as SQVTM and CDR2 as ANQGSEA. The trim removed 5 bases at V and 7 bases at J, leaving 9 bases unmatched. This CDR3 spans 13 amino acids. The CDR3 coding sequence is TGCAGCGTTCGATTGACAGGGGTGGCTGGCTACACCTTC. As protein: CSVRLTGVAGYTF.

About this clonotype itself: The junction departs from the called germline gene at one end, perhaps through a read error. The chain has TRBV29-1 and TRBJ2-6, with a tentative D call TRBD1 (5 bases). This CDR3 is 14 amino acids long. Per germline, CDR1 SQVTM and CDR2 ANQGSEA. This CDR3 is CSVAPLSGANALTF. DNA of the CDR3: TGCAGCGTTGCCCCCCTCTCTGGGGCCAACGCCCTGACTTTC.

This clonotype came up a few times. The chain links TRBV5-1 to TRBJ2-2, with 12 bases lining up with TRBD2. The germline gives CDR1 SGHRS, CDR2 YFSETQ. V gave up 3 bases and J gave up 4 bases; unmatched junction bases: 4. The CDR3 extends over 16 amino acids. The DNA for the CDR3 is TGCGCCAGCAGCTACACTAGCGGGGGGTCCACCGGGGAGCTGTTTTTT. Protein: CASSYTSGGSTGELFF.

Notes on this clonotype: A read error may account for a junction end that differs from germline. This sequence joins TRBV12-3 or TRBV12-4 and TRBJ2-7, with 8 bases that match TRBD1. The CDR3 sequence is 13 residues long. As DNA, the CDR3 is TGTGCCAGCAGTAGGGACAGGCTATTCTTCCTGGACTTC. Amino acid sequence: CASSRDRLFFLDF.

The chain links TRBV29-1 to TRBJ2-1; 10 positions match TRBD2. Germline assignment: CDR1 SQVTM and CDR2 ANQGSEA. V was pared by 5 bases and J by 2 bases, with 3 bases of the junction left unmatched. The CDR3 spans 14 residues. The CDR3 DNA follows: TGCAGCGTTCCAGCGGGAGGGGCCTACAATGAGCAGTTCTTC. It encodes CSVPAGGAYNEQFF.

The chain recombines TRBV18 with TRBJ1-6; TRBD1 agrees at 9 bases. Looked up from germline, CDR1 is KGHSH and CDR2 is LQKENI. This CDR3 is 13 amino acids long. Trimming took 8 bases from V and 10 from J; bases not matched to a gene: 6. CDR3 sequence reads: CASGDRDASPLHF. DNA of the CDR3: TGTGCCAGCGGGGACAGGGACGCCTCACCCCTCCACTTT.

V is TRBV11-2 and J is TRBJ2-1; D assignment may be TRBD1 or TRBD2 (5 bases each). This CDR3 is 18 amino acids long. Trimming took off 6 bases at V and 0 bases at J, with 21 bases between the two ends. Germline CDR1 SGHAT, CDR2 FQNNGV. CDR3 region: CASRRPGKRKGSYNEQFF. The CDR3 DNA reads TGTGCCAGCAGACGCCCAGGGAAGCGGAAAGGCTCCTACAATGAGCAGTTCTTC.

V is TRBV5-5 and J is TRBJ2-2; D ambiguous. Germline CDR1 SGHKS, CDR2 YYEKEE (reference sequence). This CDR3 spans 16 amino acids. V lost 1 base and J lost 2, with 12 bases in between. In DNA, the CDR3 is TGTGCCAGCAGCTTGAGTGCGCAGTTAAACACCGGGGAGCTGTTTTTT. Protein: CASSLSAQLNTGELFF.

This clonotype was counted only a few times. V usage is TRBV3-1 and J usage is TRBJ2-5; 12 nucleotides agree with TRBD2. Germline V lookup: CDR1 LGHDT, CDR2 YNNKEL (reference sequence). This CDR3 region has 16 residues. The V and J ends lost 4 bases and 2 bases, in that order; junction bases with no gene match: 5. The CDR3 sequence: CASSRLAGGQQETQYF. The DNA for the CDR3 is TGTGCCAGCAGCCGGCTAGCGGGGGGGCAACAAGAGACCCAGTACTTC.

The gene calls are TRBV29-1 and TRBJ2-1, with 9 bases lining up with TRBD2. V dropped 3 bases and J dropped 4; count of bases not matched to a gene: 7. Germline V gives CDR1 SQVTM, CDR2 ANQGSEA. This CDR3 is 15 amino acids long. The CDR3 DNA reads TGCAGCGTTGACCCCTCTAGCGGGGCTTACAATGAGCAGTTCTTC. It codes for CSVDPSSGAYNEQFF.

V gene TRBV6-1 combines with J gene TRBJ2-5; D possibly matches TRBD1 or TRBD2 (5 bases each). The DNA end is a closer match to TRBJ2-1, so the J assignment may be wrong. CDR3 size: 11 residues. Germline V gives CDR1 MNHNS, CDR2 SASEGT. The CDR3 here is CASSDWDEQFF. The CDR3 coding sequence is TGTGCCAGCAGTGATTGGGACGAGCAGTTCTTC.

V gene TRBV25-1 combines with J gene TRBJ1-4, with a tentative D call TRBD1 (5 bases). V was cut by 3 bases and J by 6 bases, with 14 bases left in between. CDR3 length: 15 residues. CDR1 and CDR2 from the germline V gene are MGHDK and SYGVNS. The CDR3 region has the DNA TGTGCCAGCAGTGACGGAGGGGTGAATGATGAAAAACTGTTTTTT. Amino acids: CASSDGGVNDEKLFF.

This clonotype appeared a few times. The rearrangement links TRBV29-1 to TRBJ2-5, with 8 bases identical to TRBD2. This CDR3 has 14 amino acids. After removal of 5 bases from V and 3 bases from J, the junction contained 8 bases not matched to a gene. Germline V gene sequence: CDR1 SQVTM, CDR2 ANQGSEA. The CDR3 region has the DNA TGCAGCGTTAGCGGGGGAGCCCCCGAAGAGACCCAGTACTTC. It is translated as CSVSGGAPEETQYF.

The chain's CDR3 is CASSPRTGGYVNTEAFF. The CDR3 nucleotides read TGTGCCAGCAGCCCGAGGACAGGGGGTTACGTGAACACTGAAGCTTTCTTT. The rearrangement links TRBV13 to TRBJ1-1; 10 bases are shared with TRBD1. This CDR3 spans 17 amino acids. From germline, CDR1 is PRHDT and CDR2 FYEKMQ (reference sequence). J lost 0 bases, V lost 5 bases, and 9 bases had no gene match.

This chain uses TRBV12-3 or TRBV12-4 with TRBJ1-2; D gene ambiguous. The CDR3 runs to 13 residues. The germline V and J ends were trimmed by 3 bases and 4 bases, with 9 bases remaining between them. For the CDR3, the DNA is TGTGCCAGCAGTTTTGAGGCTATCTATGGCTACACCTTC. Its protein is CASSFEAIYGYTF.

This clonotype has only a few counts. J is TRBJ1-5 and V is TRBV6-1; D is unclear. Germline CDR1 reads MNHNS; CDR2 reads SASEGT. Trimming shortened V by 2 bases and J by 7 bases, and 12 bases separated the two germline ends. The CDR3 loop spans 14 amino acids. CDR3 DNA: TGTGCCAGCAGTGAAATCGGGGTGCGCCAGCCCCAGCATTTT. This translates into CASSEIGVRQPQHF.

The chain employs TRBV11-2 and TRBJ2-3; D is perhaps TRBD2 (7 bases). The CDR3 has 15 residues. Germline V lookup: CDR1 SGHAT, CDR2 FQNNGV. With 5 bases removed from V and 4 bases from J, the gap between germline ends came to 16 bases. This chain's CDR3 is CASSLGGGDPDTQYF. In DNA form, the CDR3 reads TGTGCCAGCAGCCTAGGGGGAGGGGACCCAGATACGCAGTATTTT.

The J gene is TRBJ2-1, the V gene TRBV10-1; no clear D gene. This CDR3 spans 16 amino acids. Germline assignment: CDR1 WNHNN and CDR2 SYGVQD (reference sequence). The V end lost 6 bases, the J end lost 0 bases, and 15 bases lay between the germline ends. The CDR3 nucleotides are TGCGCCAGCAGCGAGATCCCTTATAGCTCCTACAATGAGCAGTTCTTC. As protein: CASSEIPYSSYNEQFF.

V and J are TRBV20-1 and TRBJ2-3; D may correspond to TRBD1 or TRBD2 (6 bases each). The germline gives CDR1 DFQATT, CDR2 SNEGSKA (reference sequence). This CDR3 is 15 amino acids long. The V and J ends lost 1 base and 2 bases respectively, with 13 bases between them. The CDR3 reads CSARVWRGYTDTQYF. The CDR3 DNA follows: TGCAGTGCTAGAGTTTGGAGGGGGTACACAGATACGCAGTATTTT.

The J gene is TRBJ2-5, the V gene TRBV12-5; the match to TRBD1 covers 8 bases. The end of the DNA aligns better with TRBJ2-1, so the J call may be wrong. The CDR3 runs 15 residues. CDR1 and CDR2 from the germline V gene are LGHNT and FRNRAP. This chain's CDR3 is CASSGTGLVDNEQFF. The CDR3 DNA follows: TGTGCTAGTTCCGGGACAGGCTTGGTGGACAATGAGCAGTTCTTC.

This clonotype has more than one count but fewer than ten. The rearrangement links TRBV25-1 to TRBJ2-3; TRBD2 matches at 7 bases. There are 18 residues in the CDR3. V lost 3 bases, J lost 0 bases, and 12 bases stayed unmatched. From germline, CDR1 is MGHDK and CDR2 SYGVNS. The CDR3 sequence is CASSDGVGGVPSTDTQYF. Here the CDR3 DNA reads TGTGCCAGCAGTGACGGAGTTGGGGGGGTCCCTAGCACAGATACGCAGTATTTT.

Here the CDR3 reads CASSRGVGNTIYF. Written as DNA, the CDR3 is TGTGCCAGCAGTCGAGGGGTTGGAAACACCATATATTTT. This rearrangement joins TRBV6-5 to TRBJ1-3; a possible D gene is TRBD1 (5 bases). Trimming pared 5 bases from V and 3 bases from J, leaving 8 bases between. Germline-derived CDR1 and CDR2 are MNHEY and SVGAGI. The CDR3 length is 13 residues.